This T cell receptor beta chain was sequenced for a study of T-cell memory formation after mild COVID-19. General observations from the study: Among CD4+ contracting clones, most were CM and EM, and CD8+ ones EMRA.

This clonotype showed up many times. The antigen remains unidentified. Between the trimmed V and J ends, which lost 4 bases and 0 bases, there was a span of 12 bases. From germline, CDR1 is SGHRS and CDR2 YFSETQ. The CDR3 contains 15 residues. A 5'RACE reaction primed in the constant segment made cDNA libraries of TCR alpha and TCR beta, and these carried sample barcodes and UMIs. TCRdb analysed the 5' RACE reads with MiXCR anew, one entry per CDR3 protein. The table includes a few hundred thousand distinct CDR3 sequences, more than 13% detected once. The sequence derives from a man younger than 30 who had mild COVID-19 (a few samples of this study predate the infection). Cell type and time point are not known. The gene calls are TRBV5-1 and TRBJ2-3; tentative D call: TRBD1 (6 bases). The sequenced sample consisted of PBMCs or a T cell subset sorted from them (not recorded which). Written as DNA, the CDR3 is TGCGCCAGCAGCCCAGGACAGACTAGCACAGATACGCAGTATTTT. It codes for CASSPGQTSTDTQYF.